In its sample, the clone carrying this T cell receptor beta chain was seen a few times. Its antigen remains unknown. The data originate from a study of cytomegalovirus exposure and HLA in healthy donors. Whole-study results and caveats: Indistinguishable V segments such as TRBV6-2 and TRBV6-3 were excluded. Sequencing had likely introduced a cluster of highly shared sequence variants as an artifact.

Vbeta (60) and Jbeta (13) primers were used in the PCR. As handled by the study authors: An analysis that came later counted approximately 76 million unique TCR beta chains, some 11 million shared. Profiled with immunoSEQ multiplex PCR; TCRdb holds only in-frame clones, not every one. Clone size and V and J calls were adopted from that table, with D and trimming inferred from the DNA. Counted here are more than 95,000 clones, approximately 70% occurring once; the ten biggest clones make up 2.5% to 3.5%. The CDR3 is made up of 14 amino acids. With 4 bases removed from V and 4 bases from J, the gap between germline ends came to 13 bases. Germline V gene sequence: CDR1 GTSNPN, CDR2 SVGIG (reference sequence).

This clonotype was sampled from a man aged 25-45 years in good health and CMV-seronegative. Sequencing was done on a sample of PBMCs. The chain couples TRBV30 to TRBJ2-2; D may be TRBD1 (5 bases). The CDR3 sequence is CAWKLGPSTGELFF. The DNA of the CDR3 is TGTGCCTGGAAATTGGGGCCGAGCACCGGGGAGCTGTTTTTT.